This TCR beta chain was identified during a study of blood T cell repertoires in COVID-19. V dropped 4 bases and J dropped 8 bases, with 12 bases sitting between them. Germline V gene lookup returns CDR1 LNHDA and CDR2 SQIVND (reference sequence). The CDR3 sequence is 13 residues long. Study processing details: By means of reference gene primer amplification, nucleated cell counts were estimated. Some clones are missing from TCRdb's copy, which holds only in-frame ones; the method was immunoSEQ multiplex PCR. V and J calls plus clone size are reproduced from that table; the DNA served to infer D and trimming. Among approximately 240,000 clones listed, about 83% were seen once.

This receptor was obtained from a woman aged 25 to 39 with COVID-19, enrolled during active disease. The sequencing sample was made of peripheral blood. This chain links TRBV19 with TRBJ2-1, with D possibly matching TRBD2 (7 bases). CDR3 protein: CASSTSGGYEQFF. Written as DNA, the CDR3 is TGTGCCAGTAGTACCTCGGGGGGCTATGAGCAGTTCTTC.